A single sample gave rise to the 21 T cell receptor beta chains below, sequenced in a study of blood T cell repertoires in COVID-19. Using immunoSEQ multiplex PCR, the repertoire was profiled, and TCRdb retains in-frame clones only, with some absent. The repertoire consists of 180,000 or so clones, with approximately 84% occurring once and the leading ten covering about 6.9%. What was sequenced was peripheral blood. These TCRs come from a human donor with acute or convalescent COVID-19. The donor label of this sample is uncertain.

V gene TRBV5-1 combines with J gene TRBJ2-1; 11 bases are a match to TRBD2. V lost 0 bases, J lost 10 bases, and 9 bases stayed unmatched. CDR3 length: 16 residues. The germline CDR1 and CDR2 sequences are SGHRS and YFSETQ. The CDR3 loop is CASSLAELAGVGEQFF. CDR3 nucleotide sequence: TGCGCCAGCAGCTTGGCCGAACTAGCGGGAGTGGGAGAGCAGTTCTTC.

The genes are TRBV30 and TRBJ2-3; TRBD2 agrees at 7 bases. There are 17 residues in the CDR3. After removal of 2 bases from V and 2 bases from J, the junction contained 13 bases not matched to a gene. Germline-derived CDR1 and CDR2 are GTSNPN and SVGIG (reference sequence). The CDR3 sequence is CAWSSSGTWGNTDTQYF. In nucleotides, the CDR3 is TGTGCCTGGAGTTCTAGCGGAACCTGGGGGAACACAGATACGCAGTATTTT.

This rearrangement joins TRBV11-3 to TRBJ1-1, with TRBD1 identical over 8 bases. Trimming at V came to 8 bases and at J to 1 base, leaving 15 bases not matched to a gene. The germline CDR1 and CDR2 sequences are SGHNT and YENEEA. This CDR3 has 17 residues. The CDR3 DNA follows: TGTGCCAGCTTGCCCGCGGGACAGGCATCCCCGAACACTGAAGCTTTCTTT. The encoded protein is CASLPAGQASPNTEAFF.

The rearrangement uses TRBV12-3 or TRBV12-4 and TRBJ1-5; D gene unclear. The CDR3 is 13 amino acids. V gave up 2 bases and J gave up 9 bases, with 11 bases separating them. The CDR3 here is CASSLMLGLPQHF. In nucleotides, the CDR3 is TGTGCCAGCAGTTTAATGTTGGGCCTGCCCCAGCATTTT.

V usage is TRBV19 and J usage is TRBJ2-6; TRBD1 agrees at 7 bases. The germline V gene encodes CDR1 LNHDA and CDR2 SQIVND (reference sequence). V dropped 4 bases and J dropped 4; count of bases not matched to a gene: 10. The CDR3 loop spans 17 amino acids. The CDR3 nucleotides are TGTGCCAGTAGTACGGGACAGTCCGTGACGGGGGCCAACGTCCTGACTTTC. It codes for CASSTGQSVTGANVLTF.

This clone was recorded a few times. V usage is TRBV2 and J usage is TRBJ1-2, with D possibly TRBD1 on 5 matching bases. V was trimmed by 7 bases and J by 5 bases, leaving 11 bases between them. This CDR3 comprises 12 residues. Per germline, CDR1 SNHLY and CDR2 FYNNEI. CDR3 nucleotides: TGTGCCAGCAATCTGGGGGGGTATGGCTACACCTTC. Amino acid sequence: CASNLGGYGYTF.

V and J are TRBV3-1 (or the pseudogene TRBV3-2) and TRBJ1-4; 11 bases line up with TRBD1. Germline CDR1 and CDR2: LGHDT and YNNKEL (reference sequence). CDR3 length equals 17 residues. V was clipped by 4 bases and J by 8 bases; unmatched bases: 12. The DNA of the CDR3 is TGTGCCAGCAGCCTCGAGCCCGGACAGGGGGCGGAGGAAAAACTGTTTTTT. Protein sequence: CASSLEPGQGAEEKLFF.

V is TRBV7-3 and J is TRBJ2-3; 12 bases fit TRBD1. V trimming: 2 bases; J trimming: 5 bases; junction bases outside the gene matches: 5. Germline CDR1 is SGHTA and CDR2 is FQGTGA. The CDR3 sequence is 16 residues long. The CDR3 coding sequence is TGTGCCAGCAGCTTAGGGACAGGGGGCCGGGGAGATACGCAGTATTTT. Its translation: CASSLGTGGRGDTQYF.

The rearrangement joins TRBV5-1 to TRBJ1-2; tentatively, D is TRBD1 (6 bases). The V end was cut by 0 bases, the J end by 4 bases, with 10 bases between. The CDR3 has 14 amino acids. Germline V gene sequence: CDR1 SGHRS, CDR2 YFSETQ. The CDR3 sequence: CASSLADRSYGYTF. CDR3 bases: TGCGCCAGCAGCTTGGCCGACAGGAGCTATGGCTACACCTTC. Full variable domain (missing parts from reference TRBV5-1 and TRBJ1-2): KAGVTQTPRYLIKTRGQQVTLSCSPISGHRSVSWYQQTPGQGLQFLFEYFSETQRNKGNFPGRFSGRQFSNSRSEMNVSTLELGDSALYLCASSLADRSYGYTFGSGTRLTVV.

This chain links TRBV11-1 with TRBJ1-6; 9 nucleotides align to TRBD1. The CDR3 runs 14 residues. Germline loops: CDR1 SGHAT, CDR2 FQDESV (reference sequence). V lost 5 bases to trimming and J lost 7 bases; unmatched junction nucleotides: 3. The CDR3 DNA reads TGTGCCAGCAGCCGAGGACAGGGGAATTCACCCCTCCACTTT. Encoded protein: CASSRGQGNSPLHF.

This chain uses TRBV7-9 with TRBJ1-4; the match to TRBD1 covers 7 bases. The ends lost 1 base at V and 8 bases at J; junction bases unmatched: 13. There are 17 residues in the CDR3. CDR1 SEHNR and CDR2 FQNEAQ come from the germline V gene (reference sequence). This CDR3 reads CASSLGGTTGMYEKLFF. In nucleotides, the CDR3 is TGTGCCAGCAGCTTAGGTGGGACGACAGGGATGTACGAAAAACTGTTTTTT.

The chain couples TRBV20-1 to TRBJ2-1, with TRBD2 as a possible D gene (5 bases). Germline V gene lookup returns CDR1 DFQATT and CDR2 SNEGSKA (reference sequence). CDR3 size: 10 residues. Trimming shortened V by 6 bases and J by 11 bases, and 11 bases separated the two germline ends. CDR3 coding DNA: TGCAGTGCCCGAGGAGGAAAGCAGTTCTTC. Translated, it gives CSARGGKQFF.

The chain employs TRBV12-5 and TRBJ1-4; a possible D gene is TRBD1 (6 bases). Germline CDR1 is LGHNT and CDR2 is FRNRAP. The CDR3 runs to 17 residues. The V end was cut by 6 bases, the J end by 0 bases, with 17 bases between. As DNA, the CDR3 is TGTGCTAGTGGCCCCCCCGGGGGGCCAACAACTAATGAAAAACTGTTTTTT. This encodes CASGPPGGPTTNEKLFF.

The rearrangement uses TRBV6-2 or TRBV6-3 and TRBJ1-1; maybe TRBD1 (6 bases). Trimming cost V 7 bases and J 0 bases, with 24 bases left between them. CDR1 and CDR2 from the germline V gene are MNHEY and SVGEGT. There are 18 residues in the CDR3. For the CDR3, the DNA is TGTGCCAGCACCCCATATTCACCAGGGGTTCGCGTGAACACTGAAGCTTTCTTT. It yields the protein CASTPYSPGVRVNTEAFF.

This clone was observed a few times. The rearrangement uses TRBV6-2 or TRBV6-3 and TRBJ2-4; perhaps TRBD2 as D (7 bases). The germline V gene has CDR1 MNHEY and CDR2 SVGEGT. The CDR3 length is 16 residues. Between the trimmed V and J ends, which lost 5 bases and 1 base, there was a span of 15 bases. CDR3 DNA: TGTGCCAGCAGTACGCGGGGGCGCGGGGCCAAAAACATTCAGTACTTC. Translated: CASSTRGRGAKNIQYF.

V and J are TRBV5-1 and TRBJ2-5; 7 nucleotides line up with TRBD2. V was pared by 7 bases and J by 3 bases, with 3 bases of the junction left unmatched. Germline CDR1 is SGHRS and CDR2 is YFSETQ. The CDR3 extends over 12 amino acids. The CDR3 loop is CASRSGKETQYF. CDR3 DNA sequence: TGCGCCAGCCGAAGCGGGAAAGAGACCCAGTACTTC.

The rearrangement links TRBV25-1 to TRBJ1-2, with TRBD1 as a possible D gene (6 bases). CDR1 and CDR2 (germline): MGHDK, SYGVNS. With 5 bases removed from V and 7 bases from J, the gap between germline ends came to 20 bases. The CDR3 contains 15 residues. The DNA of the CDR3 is TGTGCCAGCAGTTCCCTGGGGGCCACCAGCCTTGGCTACACCTTC. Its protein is CASSSLGATSLGYTF.

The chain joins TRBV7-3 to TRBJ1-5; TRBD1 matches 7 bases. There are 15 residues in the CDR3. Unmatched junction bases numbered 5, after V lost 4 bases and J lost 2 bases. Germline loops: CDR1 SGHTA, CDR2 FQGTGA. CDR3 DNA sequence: TGTGCCAGCAGCTCAGGGGGTAGGGGCAATCAGCCCCAGCATTTT. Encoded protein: CASSSGGRGNQPQHF.

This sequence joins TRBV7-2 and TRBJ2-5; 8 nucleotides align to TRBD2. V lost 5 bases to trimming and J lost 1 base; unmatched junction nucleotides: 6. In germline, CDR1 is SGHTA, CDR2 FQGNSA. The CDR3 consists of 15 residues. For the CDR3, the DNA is TGTGCCAGCAGCCCGGGAACTAGCGGCCAAGAGACCCAGTACTTC. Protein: CASSPGTSGQETQYF.

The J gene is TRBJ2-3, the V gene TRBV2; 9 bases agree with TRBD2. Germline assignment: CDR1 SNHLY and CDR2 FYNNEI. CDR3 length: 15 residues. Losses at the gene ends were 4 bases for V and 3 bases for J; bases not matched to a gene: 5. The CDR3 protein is CASSAGSGSTDTQYF. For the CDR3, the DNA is TGTGCCAGCAGTGCTGGTAGCGGGAGTACAGATACGCAGTATTTT.

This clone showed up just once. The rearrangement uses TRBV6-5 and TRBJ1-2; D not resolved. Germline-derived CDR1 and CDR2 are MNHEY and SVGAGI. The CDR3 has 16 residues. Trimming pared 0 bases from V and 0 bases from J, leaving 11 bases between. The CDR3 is CASSYSTREANYGYTF. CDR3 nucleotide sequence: TGTGCCAGCAGTTACTCGACTAGGGAAGCTAACTATGGCTACACCTTC.